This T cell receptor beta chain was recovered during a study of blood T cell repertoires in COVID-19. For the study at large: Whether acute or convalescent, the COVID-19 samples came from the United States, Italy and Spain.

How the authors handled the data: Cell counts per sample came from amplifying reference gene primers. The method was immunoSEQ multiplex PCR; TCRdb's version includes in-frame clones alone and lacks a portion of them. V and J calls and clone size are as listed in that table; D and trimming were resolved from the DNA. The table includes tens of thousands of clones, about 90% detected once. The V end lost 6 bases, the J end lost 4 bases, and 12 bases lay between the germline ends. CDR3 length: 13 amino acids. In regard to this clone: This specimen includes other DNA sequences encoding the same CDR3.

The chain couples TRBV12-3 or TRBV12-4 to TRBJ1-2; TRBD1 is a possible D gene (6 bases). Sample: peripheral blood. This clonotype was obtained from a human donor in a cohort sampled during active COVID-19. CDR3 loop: CASSPGQSYGYTF. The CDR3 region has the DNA TGTGCCAGCAGCCCTGGACAGTCCTATGGCTACACCTTC.